This entry describes one T cell receptor (beta chain). Antigen unknown. Alongside a J-beta primer mix, a sample-barcoded 5' primer served in a second PCR lasting about 7 to 11 cycles. Individual samples furnished no less than 3 million CDR3-containing paired-end reads apiece. Each CDR3 protein gets one entry after TCRdb re-called the 5' RACE reads with MiXCR. The sample contains some 920,000 distinct CDR3 sequences, roughly 51% of which appear only once. These data come from a study of blood T cells in healthy people across ages. Each sample yielded at least 5.5 micrograms of PBMC total RNA. Overall study results and limits: The authors considered diversity estimates from one million T cells to be underestimates.

The sample taken for sequencing was blood. This clonotype was obtained from a woman in her sixties or seventies in good health.

CDR3 DNA: TGCAGCGTTGAAGGCTCGGAACAAACTAATGAAAAACTGTTTTTT. Translation: CSVEGSEQTNEKLFF. The V gene is TRBV29-1, the J gene TRBJ1-4; the D is unclear. The CDR3 totals 15 residues. V gave up 1 base and J gave up 1 base, with 10 bases separating them. Per the germline V gene, CDR1 is SQVTM and CDR2 is ANQGSEA.